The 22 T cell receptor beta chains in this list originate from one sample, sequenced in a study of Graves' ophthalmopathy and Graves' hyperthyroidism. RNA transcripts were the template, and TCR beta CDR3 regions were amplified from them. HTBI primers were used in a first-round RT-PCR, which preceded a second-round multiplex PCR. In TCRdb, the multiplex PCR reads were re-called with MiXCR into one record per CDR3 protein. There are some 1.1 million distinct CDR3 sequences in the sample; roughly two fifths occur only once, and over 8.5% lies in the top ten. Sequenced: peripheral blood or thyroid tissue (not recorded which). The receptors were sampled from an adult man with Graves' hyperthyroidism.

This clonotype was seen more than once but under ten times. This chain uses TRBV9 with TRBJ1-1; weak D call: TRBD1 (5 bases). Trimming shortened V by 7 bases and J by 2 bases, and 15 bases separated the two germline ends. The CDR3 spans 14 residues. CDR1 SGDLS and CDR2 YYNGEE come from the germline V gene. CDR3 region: CASSRAGPNTEAFF. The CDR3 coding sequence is TGTGCCAGCTCACGGGCGGGGCCCAACACTGAAGCTTTCTTT.

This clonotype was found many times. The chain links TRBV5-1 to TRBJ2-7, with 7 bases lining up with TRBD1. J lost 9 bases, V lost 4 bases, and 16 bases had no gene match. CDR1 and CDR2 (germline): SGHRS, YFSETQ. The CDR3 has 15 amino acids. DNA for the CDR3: TGCGCCAGCAGCCTGGAAGACGGGACAGAGGGCTGGCAGTACTTC. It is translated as CASSLEDGTEGWQYF.

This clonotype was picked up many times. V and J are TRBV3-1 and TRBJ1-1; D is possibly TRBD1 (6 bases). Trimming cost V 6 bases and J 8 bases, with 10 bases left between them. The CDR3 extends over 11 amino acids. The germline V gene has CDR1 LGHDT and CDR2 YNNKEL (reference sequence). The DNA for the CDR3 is TGTGCCAGCAGATCGACAGGAGAAGCTTTCTTT. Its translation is CASRSTGEAFF.

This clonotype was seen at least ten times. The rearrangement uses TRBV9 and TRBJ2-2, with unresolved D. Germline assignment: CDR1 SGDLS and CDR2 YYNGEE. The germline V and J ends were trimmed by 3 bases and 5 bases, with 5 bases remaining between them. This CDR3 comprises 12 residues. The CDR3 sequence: CASSAQTGELFF. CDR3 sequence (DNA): TGTGCCAGCAGCGCCCAGACCGGGGAGCTGTTTTTT.

The CDR3 region is CASSSSGGYVSGELFF. The CDR3 DNA sequence: TGTGCCAGCAGCTCTAGCGGGGGGTACGTCAGCGGGGAGCTGTTTTTT. The chain combines TRBV7-2 with TRBJ2-2; TRBD2 aligns across 11 bases. With V trimmed by 4 bases and J by 7 bases, 8 bases remained unmatched. The CDR3 is made up of 16 amino acids. Germline CDR1 SGHTA, CDR2 FQGNSA.

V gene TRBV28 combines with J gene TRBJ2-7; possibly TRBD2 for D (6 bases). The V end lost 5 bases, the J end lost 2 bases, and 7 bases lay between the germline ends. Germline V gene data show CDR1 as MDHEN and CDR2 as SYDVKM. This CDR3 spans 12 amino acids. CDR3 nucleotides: TGTGCCAGCAGTCGACTAGCCTACGAGCAGTACTTC. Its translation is CASSRLAYEQYF.

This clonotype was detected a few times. The CDR3 DNA is TGTGCCAGCAGTTTAGTTATTTCCGGGGGCCCTCGTTGGGGCGAGCAGTACTTC. The encoded protein is CASSLVISGGPRWGEQYF. The chain recombines TRBV25-1 with TRBJ2-7, with D tentatively TRBD1 or TRBD2 (6 bases each). Germline V CDR1 and CDR2: MGHDK, SYGVNS. Trimming left V 5 bases short and J 6 bases short, with 29 bases between. The CDR3 consists of 18 residues.

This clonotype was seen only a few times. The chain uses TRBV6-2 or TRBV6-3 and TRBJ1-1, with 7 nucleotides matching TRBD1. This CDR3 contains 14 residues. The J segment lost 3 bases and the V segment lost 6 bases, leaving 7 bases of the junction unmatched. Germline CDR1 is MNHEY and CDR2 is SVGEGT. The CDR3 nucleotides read TGTGCCAGCAGCCCGACAGGGTTCTACACTGAAGCTTTCTTT. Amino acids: CASSPTGFYTEAFF.

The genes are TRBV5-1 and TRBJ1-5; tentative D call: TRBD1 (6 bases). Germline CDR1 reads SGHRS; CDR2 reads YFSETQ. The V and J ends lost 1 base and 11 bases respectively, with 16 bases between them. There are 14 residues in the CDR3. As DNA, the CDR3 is TGCGCCAGCAGCTTGCCAGGGGCCGAGGAGACCCAGCATTTT. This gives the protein CASSLPGAEETQHF.

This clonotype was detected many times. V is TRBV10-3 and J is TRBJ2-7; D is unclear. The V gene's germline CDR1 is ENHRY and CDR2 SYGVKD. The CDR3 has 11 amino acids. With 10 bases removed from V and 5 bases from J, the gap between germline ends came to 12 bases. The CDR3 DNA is TGTGCCACCTCTCGTCGGGACGAGCAGTACTTC. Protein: CATSRRDEQYF.

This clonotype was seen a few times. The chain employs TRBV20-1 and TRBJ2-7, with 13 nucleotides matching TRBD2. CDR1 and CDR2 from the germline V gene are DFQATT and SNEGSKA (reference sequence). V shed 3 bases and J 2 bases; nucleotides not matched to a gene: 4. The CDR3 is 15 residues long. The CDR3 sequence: CSASGGLAGAYEQYF. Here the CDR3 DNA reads TGCAGTGCTAGCGGTGGACTAGCGGGGGCCTACGAGCAGTACTTC.

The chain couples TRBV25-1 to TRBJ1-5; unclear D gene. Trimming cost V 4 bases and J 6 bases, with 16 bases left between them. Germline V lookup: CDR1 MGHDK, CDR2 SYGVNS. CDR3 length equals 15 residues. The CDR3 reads CASSGPRAQCQPQHF. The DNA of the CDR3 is TGTGCCAGCAGTGGACCACGGGCACAATGTCAGCCCCAGCATTTT.

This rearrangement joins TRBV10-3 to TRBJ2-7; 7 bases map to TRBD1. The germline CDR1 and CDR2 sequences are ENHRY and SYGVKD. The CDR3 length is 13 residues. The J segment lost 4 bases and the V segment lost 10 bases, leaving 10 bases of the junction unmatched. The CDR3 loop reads CATRTGDKYEQYF. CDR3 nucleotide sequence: TGTGCCACAAGAACAGGGGATAAATACGAGCAGTACTTC.

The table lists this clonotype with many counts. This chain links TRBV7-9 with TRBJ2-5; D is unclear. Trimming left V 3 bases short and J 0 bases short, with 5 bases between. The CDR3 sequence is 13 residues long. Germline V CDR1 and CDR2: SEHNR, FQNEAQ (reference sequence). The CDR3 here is CASSFRNQETQYF. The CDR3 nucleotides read TGTGCCAGCAGCTTCAGGAACCAAGAGACCCAGTACTTC.

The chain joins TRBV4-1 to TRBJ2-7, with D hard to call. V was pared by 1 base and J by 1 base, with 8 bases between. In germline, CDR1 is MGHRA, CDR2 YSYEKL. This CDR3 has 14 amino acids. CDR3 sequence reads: CASSQGAVSYEQYF. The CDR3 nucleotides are TGCGCCAGCAGCCAAGGTGCGGTTTCCTACGAGCAGTACTTC.

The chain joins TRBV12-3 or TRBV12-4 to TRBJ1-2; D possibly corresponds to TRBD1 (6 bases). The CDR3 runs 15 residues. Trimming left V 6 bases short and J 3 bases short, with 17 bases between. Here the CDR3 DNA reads TGTGCCAGCAGCCCACGTCGACAGGCTGACTATGGCTACACCTTC. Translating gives CASSPRRQADYGYTF.

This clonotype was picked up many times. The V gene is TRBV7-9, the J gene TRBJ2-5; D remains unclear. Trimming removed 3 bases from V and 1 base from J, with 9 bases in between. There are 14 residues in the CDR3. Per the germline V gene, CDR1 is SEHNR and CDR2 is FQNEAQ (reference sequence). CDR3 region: CASSFGQSQETQYF. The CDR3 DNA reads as TGTGCCAGCAGCTTTGGGCAGTCCCAAGAGACCCAGTACTTC. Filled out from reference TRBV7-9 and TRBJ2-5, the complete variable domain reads DTGVSQNPRHKITKRGQNVTFRCDPISEHNRLYWYRQTLGQGPEFLTYFQNEAQLEKSRLLSDRFSAERPKGSFSTLEIQRTEQGDSAMYLCASSFGQSQETQYFGPGTRLLVL.

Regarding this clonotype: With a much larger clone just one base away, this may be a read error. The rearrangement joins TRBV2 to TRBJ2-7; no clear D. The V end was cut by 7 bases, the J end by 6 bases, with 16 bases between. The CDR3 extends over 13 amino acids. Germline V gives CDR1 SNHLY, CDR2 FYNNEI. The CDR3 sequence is CASTIIRVSEQYF. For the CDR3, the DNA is TGTGCCAGCACTATTATCCGAGTGAGCGAGCAGTACTTC.

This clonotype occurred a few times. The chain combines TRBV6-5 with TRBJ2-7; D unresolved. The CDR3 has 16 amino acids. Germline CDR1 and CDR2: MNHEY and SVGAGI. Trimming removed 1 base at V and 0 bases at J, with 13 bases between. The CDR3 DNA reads TGTGCCAGCAGTTACTATGAACAGCGTTACTCCTACGAGCAGTACTTC. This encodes CASSYYEQRYSYEQYF.

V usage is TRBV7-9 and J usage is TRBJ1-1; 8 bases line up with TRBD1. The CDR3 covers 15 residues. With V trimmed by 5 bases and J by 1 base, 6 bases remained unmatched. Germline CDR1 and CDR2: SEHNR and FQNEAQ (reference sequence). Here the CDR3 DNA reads TGTGCCAGCAGCCCGTACGGGACAGGGAACACTGAAGCTTTCTTT. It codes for CASSPYGTGNTEAFF.

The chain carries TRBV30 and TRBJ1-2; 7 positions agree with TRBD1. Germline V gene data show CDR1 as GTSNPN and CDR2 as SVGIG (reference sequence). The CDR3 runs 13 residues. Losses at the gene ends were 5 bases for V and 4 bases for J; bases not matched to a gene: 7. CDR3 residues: CAWGQGELYGYTF. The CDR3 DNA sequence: TGTGCCTGGGGTCAGGGGGAGCTCTATGGCTACACCTTC.

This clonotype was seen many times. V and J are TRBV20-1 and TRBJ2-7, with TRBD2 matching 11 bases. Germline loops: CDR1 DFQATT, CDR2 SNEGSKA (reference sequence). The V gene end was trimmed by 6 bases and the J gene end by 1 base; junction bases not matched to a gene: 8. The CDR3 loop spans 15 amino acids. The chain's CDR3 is CSAEPIAGGSYEQYF. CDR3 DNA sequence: TGCAGTGCCGAACCTATAGCGGGAGGGTCCTACGAGCAGTACTTC.